Listed here are 24 T cell receptor beta chains from one sample, sequenced in a study of T cell changes during pregnancy in multiple sclerosis. The table came from immunoSEQ multiplex PCR; TCRdb's copy has only in-frame clones and leaves some out. The sample carries around 43,000 clones, about 93% recorded once. The sample here was CD8+ T cells from peripheral blood mononuclear cells, taken after pregnancy. Receptors were obtained from a female donor with multiple sclerosis, enrolled in a pregnancy study.

The V call is TRBV9, the J call TRBJ2-3; 10 nucleotides line up with TRBD1. J was trimmed by 4 bases and V by 3 bases; bases with no gene match: 17. The CDR3 spans 19 residues. The V gene's germline CDR1 is SGDLS and CDR2 YYNGEE. CDR3 residues: CASSAPGQGSIRGPDTQYF. The CDR3 bases are TGTGCCAGCAGCGCCCCGGGACAGGGGTCTATTAGGGGACCAGATACGCAGTATTTT.

The rearrangement uses TRBV30 and TRBJ2-7, with a tentative D call TRBD2 (5 bases). The CDR3 is 17 amino acids. Germline V lookup: CDR1 GTSNPN, CDR2 SVGIG (reference sequence). Between the trimmed V and J ends, which lost 0 bases and 2 bases, there was a span of 20 bases. The DNA of the CDR3 is TGTGCCTGGAGTGTATCCCCCCAGGCGGGTGTAACCTACGAGCAGTACTTC. Translated: CAWSVSPQAGVTYEQYF.

This chain links TRBV5-8 with TRBJ2-2; 8 bases align to TRBD2. Trimming removed 3 bases from V and 3 bases from J; junction bases left unmatched: 7. Germline loops: CDR1 SGHTS, CDR2 YDEGEE. The CDR3 has 16 residues. This chain's CDR3 is CASSSTSGRYTGELFF. The CDR3 DNA sequence: TGTGCCAGCAGCTCTACTAGCGGAAGGTACACCGGGGAGCTGTTTTTT.

The rearrangement uses TRBV14 and TRBJ1-1; tentatively, D is TRBD1 (6 bases). Trimming stripped 1 base from V and 5 bases from J, with 11 bases between. The CDR3 loop spans 14 amino acids. The germline V gene has CDR1 SGHDN and CDR2 FVKESK. DNA of the CDR3: TGTGCCAGCAGCCAAGCCCCCGACAGGACTGAAGCTTTCTTT. It is translated as CASSQAPDRTEAFF.

The chain combines TRBV12-5 with TRBJ1-1; tentatively, D is TRBD1 (5 bases). V was trimmed by 4 bases and J by 0 bases, leaving 12 bases between them. The CDR3 contains 15 residues. In germline, CDR1 is LGHNT, CDR2 FRNRAP. In DNA, the CDR3 is TGTGCTAGTGGTTCCTCGGCCAGGGTGAACACTGAAGCTTTCTTT. It yields the protein CASGSSARVNTEAFF. Using reference TRBV12-5 and TRBJ1-1 for the parts outside the CDR3, the full variable domain is DARVTQTPRHKVTEMGQEVTMRCQPILGHNTVFWYRQTMMQGLELLAYFRNRAPLDDSGMPKDRFSAEMPDATLATLKIQPSEPRDSAVYFCASGSSARVNTEAFFGQGTRLTVV.

The chain carries TRBV7-3 and TRBJ2-4; 12 nucleotides align to TRBD2. Germline V gives CDR1 SGHTA, CDR2 FQGTGA. J lost 5 bases, V lost 2 bases, and 4 bases had no gene match. This CDR3 spans 16 amino acids. CDR3 amino acids: CASSLLAGGPENIQYF. For the CDR3, the DNA is TGTGCCAGCAGCTTACTAGCGGGGGGGCCTGAAAACATTCAGTACTTC.

The chain employs TRBV27 and TRBJ1-2; D possibly corresponds to TRBD1 (5 bases). The CDR3 contains 13 residues. Deletions cut 5 bases from V and 5 bases from J, with 12 bases between. The V gene's germline CDR1 is MNHEY and CDR2 SMNVEV (reference sequence). Here the CDR3 reads CASSTPGFYGYTF. The CDR3, as DNA: TGTGCCAGCAGTACGCCAGGGTTTTATGGCTACACCTTC.

The chain couples TRBV28 to TRBJ2-7, with D unclear. The CDR3 covers 16 residues. Germline values: CDR1 MDHEN, CDR2 SYDVKM. Between the trimmed V and J ends, which lost 8 bases and 0 bases, there was a span of 20 bases. The CDR3 loop reads CASGPLSIPSSYEQYF. The DNA of the CDR3 is TGTGCCAGCGGGCCCCTCAGTATCCCAAGCTCCTACGAGCAGTACTTC.

The chain links TRBV29-1 to TRBJ2-5; D gene unclear. Gene TRBJ2-7 matches the end of the DNA better, so the J call may be wrong. This CDR3 spans 11 amino acids. Germline V gene data show CDR1 as SQVTM and CDR2 as ANQGSEA. CDR3 sequence (DNA): TGCAGCGTTGGTGTGAACTACGAGCAGTACTTC. Translated: CSVGVNYEQYF.

This chain joins TRBV7-6 and TRBJ1-4; 7 bases are a match to TRBD1. The CDR3 totals 16 residues. Germline lookup yields CDR1 SGHVS and CDR2 FNYEAQ. Germline trimming cut 1 base from V and 0 bases from J; bases unmatched to any gene: 2. The CDR3 nucleotides read TGTGCCAGCAGCTTAGGGGACAGATCAACTAATGAAAAACTGTTTTTT. This translates into CASSLGDRSTNEKLFF.

The chain joins TRBV28 to TRBJ1-3, with 7 bases lining up with TRBD1. Per germline, CDR1 MDHEN and CDR2 SYDVKM. The CDR3 has 14 amino acids. V lost 7 bases to trimming and J lost 2 bases; unmatched junction nucleotides: 5. The DNA of the CDR3 is TGTGCCAGCAATCCTAGGGGGCCTGGAAACACCATATATTTT. Its translation: CASNPRGPGNTIYF.

This chain's CDR3 is CSALGQGGFSSYNEQFF. Here the CDR3 DNA reads TGCAGCGCACTGGGACAGGGAGGGTTTAGCTCCTACAATGAGCAGTTCTTC. The genes are TRBV29-1 and TRBJ2-1; 9 nucleotides match TRBD1. The germline gives CDR1 SQVTM, CDR2 ANQGSEA. This CDR3 contains 17 residues. The V gene end was trimmed by 7 bases and the J gene end by 0 bases; junction bases not matched to a gene: 13.

This CDR3 reads CASSWDRGRNTEAFF. CDR3 bases: TGTGCCAGCAGTTGGGACAGGGGAAGGAACACTGAAGCTTTCTTT. The V call is TRBV27, the J call TRBJ1-1; 10 nucleotides align to TRBD1. CDR1 MNHEY and CDR2 SMNVEV come from the germline V gene (reference sequence). The CDR3 runs to 15 residues. V trimming: 4 bases; J trimming: 1 base; junction bases outside the gene matches: 3.

This clone was detected once. The chain employs TRBV27 and TRBJ2-7, with no clear D. Trimming cost V 5 bases and J 5 bases, with 7 bases left between them. The CDR3 spans 11 residues. Germline V gene data show CDR1 as MNHEY and CDR2 as SMNVEV (reference sequence). The CDR3 region is CASSPSDEQYF. CDR3 bases: TGTGCCAGCAGTCCGAGTGACGAGCAGTACTTC.

The rearrangement links TRBV7-2 to TRBJ2-4; 10 nucleotides match TRBD1. Germline trimming cut 3 bases from V and 1 base from J; bases unmatched to any gene: 12. Germline V gives CDR1 SGHTA, CDR2 FQGNSA. The CDR3 totals 19 residues. DNA for the CDR3: TGTGCCAGCAGCTTTTCTGGACCCCGGGACAGGGGTGCCAAAAACATTCAGTACTTC. Protein sequence: CASSFSGPRDRGAKNIQYF. The variable domain in full, with the rest retrieved from reference TRBV7-2 and TRBJ2-4, is GAGVSQSPSNKVTEKGKDVELRCDPISGHTALYWYRQSLGQGLEFLIYFQGNSAPDKSGLPSDRFSAERTGGSVSTLTIQRTQQEDSAVYLCASSFSGPRDRGAKNIQYFGAGTRLSVL.

DNA for the CDR3: TGCGCCAGCAGCCAAGATGGGACAGGCCTCAATCAGCCCCAGCATTTT. Translation: CASSQDGTGLNQPQHF. The rearrangement links TRBV4-1 to TRBJ1-5; TRBD1 aligns across 8 bases. Trimming took 0 bases from V and 3 from J; bases not matched to a gene: 4. CDR3 size: 16 residues. Germline V gene lookup returns CDR1 MGHRA and CDR2 YSYEKL.

This chain links TRBV5-1 with TRBJ1-2; D ambiguous. The CDR3 consists of 15 residues. V dropped 0 bases and J dropped 3 bases, with 12 bases sitting between them. Germline assignment: CDR1 SGHRS and CDR2 YFSETQ. CDR3 residues: CASSLARGGHYGYTF. As DNA, the CDR3 is TGCGCCAGCAGCTTGGCCCGGGGTGGGCACTATGGCTACACCTTC.

V usage is TRBV28 and J usage is TRBJ2-5; TRBD2 agrees at 11 bases. Germline CDR1 reads MDHEN; CDR2 reads SYDVKM. This CDR3 spans 15 amino acids. J lost 2 bases, V lost 2 bases, and 1 base had no gene match. In DNA, the CDR3 is TGTGCCAGCAGTTTAACTAGCGGGGGACAAGAGACCCAGTACTTC. Its translation is CASSLTSGGQETQYF.

The chain is built from TRBV10-3 and TRBJ1-2, with a weak D call TRBD1 (5 bases). The CDR3 contains 13 residues. V lost 0 bases and J 9 bases, leaving 11 bases between the germline ends. From germline, CDR1 is ENHRY and CDR2 SYGVKD. CDR3: CAISESKQGRYTF. In DNA form, the CDR3 reads TGTGCCATCAGTGAGTCGAAGCAGGGCCGCTACACCTTC.

The DNA of the CDR3 is TGTGCCAGCAGCCCCCGAACAGGGGTAGGGGAAAAACTGTTTTTT. It codes for CASSPRTGVGEKLFF. V and J are TRBV5-8 and TRBJ1-4; 7 nucleotides align to TRBD1. The ends lost 4 bases at V and 8 bases at J; junction bases unmatched: 11. The V gene's germline CDR1 is SGHTS and CDR2 YDEGEE. The CDR3 is made up of 15 amino acids. Using reference TRBV5-8 and TRBJ1-4 for the parts outside the CDR3, the full variable domain is EAGVTQSPTHLIKTRGQQATLRCSPISGHTSVYWYQQALGLGLQFLLWYDEGEERNRGNFPPRFSGRQFPNYSSELNVNALELEDSALYLCASSPRTGVGEKLFFGSGTQLSVL.

As for this clone: Other DNA sequences in this sample translate to the same CDR3. The DNA for the CDR3 is TGTGCCAGCAGCTTACCTAGTTACAATGAGCAGTTCTTC. Translating it yields CASSLPSYNEQFF. The gene calls are TRBV7-9 and TRBJ2-1; D unresolved. CDR1 is SEHNR, CDR2 FQNEAQ, per germline (reference sequence). V lost 2 bases and J lost 4, with 6 bases in between. The CDR3 has 13 amino acids.

The V and J genes are TRBV9 and TRBJ2-1, with 12 bases fitting TRBD2. Germline V gene data show CDR1 as SGDLS and CDR2 as YYNGEE. V lost 1 base to trimming and J lost 3 bases; unmatched junction nucleotides: 2. This CDR3 is built from 16 residues. CDR3 in amino acids: CASSVPGLAGYNEQFF. CDR3 bases: TGTGCCAGCAGCGTACCGGGACTAGCGGGCTACAATGAGCAGTTCTTC.

This chain connects TRBV7-9 to TRBJ2-7; 12 bases match TRBD1. V was pared by 5 bases and J by 7 bases, with 6 bases of the junction left unmatched. Germline V lookup: CDR1 SEHNR, CDR2 FQNEAQ (reference sequence). The CDR3 spans 14 residues. This chain's CDR3 is CASSVGQGAREQYF. CDR3 coding DNA: TGTGCCAGCAGCGTGGGACAGGGGGCTCGGGAGCAGTACTTC.

The rearrangement uses TRBV5-1 and TRBJ1-4; TRBD1 might be the D (5 bases). The germline gives CDR1 SGHRS, CDR2 YFSETQ. The CDR3 covers 14 residues. V gave up 5 bases and J gave up 3 bases, with 11 bases separating them. Here the CDR3 DNA reads TGCGCCAGCAGTCCGGGAGGGGCTAATGAAAAACTGTTTTTT. It is translated as CASSPGGANEKLFF.